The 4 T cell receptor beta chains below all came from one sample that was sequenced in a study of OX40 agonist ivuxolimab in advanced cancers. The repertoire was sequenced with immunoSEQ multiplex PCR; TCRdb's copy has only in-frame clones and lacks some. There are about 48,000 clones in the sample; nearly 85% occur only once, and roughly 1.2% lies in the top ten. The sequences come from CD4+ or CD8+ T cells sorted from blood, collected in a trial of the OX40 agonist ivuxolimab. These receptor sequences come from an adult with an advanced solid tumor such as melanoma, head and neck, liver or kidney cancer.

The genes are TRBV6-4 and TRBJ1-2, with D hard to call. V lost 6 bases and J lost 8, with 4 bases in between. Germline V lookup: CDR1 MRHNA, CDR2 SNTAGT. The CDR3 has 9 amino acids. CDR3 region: CASRVGYTF. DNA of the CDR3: TGTGCCAGCAGGGTGGGCTACACCTTC.

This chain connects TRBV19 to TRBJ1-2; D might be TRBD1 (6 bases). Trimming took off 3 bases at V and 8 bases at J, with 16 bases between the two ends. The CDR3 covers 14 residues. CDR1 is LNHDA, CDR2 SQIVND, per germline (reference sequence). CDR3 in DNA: TGTGCCAGTAGTATCGACACAGGGTCGGGGGGCTACACCTTC. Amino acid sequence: CASSIDTGSGGYTF.

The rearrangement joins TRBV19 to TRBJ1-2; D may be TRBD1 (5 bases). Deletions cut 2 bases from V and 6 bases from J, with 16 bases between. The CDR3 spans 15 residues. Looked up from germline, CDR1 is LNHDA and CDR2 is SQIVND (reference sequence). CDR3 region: CASSILGRVRDGYTF. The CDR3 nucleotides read TGTGCCAGTAGTATACTGGGCAGGGTGAGGGATGGCTACACCTTC.

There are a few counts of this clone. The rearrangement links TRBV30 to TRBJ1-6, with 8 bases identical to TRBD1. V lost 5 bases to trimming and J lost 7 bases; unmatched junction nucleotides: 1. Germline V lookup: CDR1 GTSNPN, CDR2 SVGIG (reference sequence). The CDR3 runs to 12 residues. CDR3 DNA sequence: TGTGCCTGGGACAGGGGAAATTCACCCCTCCACTTT. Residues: CAWDRGNSPLHF. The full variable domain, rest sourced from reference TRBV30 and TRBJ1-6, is SQTIHQWPATLVQPVGSPLSLECTVEGTSNPNLYWYRQAAGRGLQLLFYSVGIGQISSEVPQNLSASRPQDRQFILSSKKLLLSDSGFYLCAWDRGNSPLHFGNGTRLTVT.